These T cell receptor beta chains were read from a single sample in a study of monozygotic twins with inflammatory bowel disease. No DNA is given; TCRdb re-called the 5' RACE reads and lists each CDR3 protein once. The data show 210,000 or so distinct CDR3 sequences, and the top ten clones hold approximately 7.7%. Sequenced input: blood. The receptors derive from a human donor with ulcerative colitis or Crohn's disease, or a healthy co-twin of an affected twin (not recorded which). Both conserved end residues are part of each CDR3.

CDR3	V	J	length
CASSLGPQYGGYTF	TRBV5-5	TRBJ1-2	14
CASRRDSPSTDTQYF	TRBV5-1	TRBJ2-3	15
CASSRPWETQYF	TRBV7-9	TRBJ2-5	12
CASSQEAGLPEAFF	TRBV14	TRBJ1-1	14
CATSDLVGEEQPQHF	TRBV24-1	TRBJ1-5	15
CASSSRLAGDNEQFF	TRBV7-7	TRBJ2-1	15
CASRLGTVNTEAFF	TRBV12-3/TRBV12-4	TRBJ1-1	14
CASSSTSGTDTQYF	TRBV5-1	TRBJ2-3	14
CASSNIGGAVDTQYF	TRBV7-2	TRBJ2-3	15
CASSRTGKSEQYF	TRBV13	TRBJ2-7	13
CASSLSGTAYEQYF	TRBV5-1	TRBJ2-7	14
CASSFDGTGTDTQYF	TRBV7-2	TRBJ2-3	15
CASRGSGAPSEFF	TRBV7-9	TRBJ2-1	13
CASSTSGAWETQYF	TRBV10-2	TRBJ2-5	14
CASSQMNEQFF	TRBV3-1	TRBJ2-1	11
CASSPGSLLQETQYF	TRBV18	TRBJ2-5	15
CASSFHRGSGANVLTF	TRBV28	TRBJ2-6	16
CSATDLGPDEQFF	TRBV20-1	TRBJ2-1	13
CSARKLASGNEQFF	TRBV20-1	TRBJ2-1	14
CASSFTSGRGAYEQYF	TRBV7-2	TRBJ2-7	16
CASSPLAGGRTDTQYF	TRBV5-1	TRBJ2-3	16
CASDRTGELFF	TRBV12-3/TRBV12-4	TRBJ2-2	11
CASSPRTDTGELFF	TRBV7-7	TRBJ2-2	14
CASFPTSGGLIGQFF	TRBV6-2/TRBV6-3	TRBJ2-1	15
CASSLSGGQTQYF	TRBV12-3/TRBV12-4	TRBJ2-5	13
CASSQGLAGVYSYNEQFF	TRBV11-1	TRBJ2-1	18
CASSYAGILPWNTEAFF	TRBV6-2/TRBV6-3	TRBJ1-1	17
CASSTGGGGVDTQYF	TRBV18	TRBJ2-3	15
CASSHRWDFASGTTYNEQFF	TRBV5-6	TRBJ2-1	20
CASSPRLTGELFF	TRBV14	TRBJ2-2	13
CSVPQVGYNEQFF	TRBV29-1	TRBJ2-1	13
CASSYISDTQYF	TRBV6-2/TRBV6-3	TRBJ2-3	12
CASSLVTGRYPGELFF	TRBV5-4	TRBJ2-2	16
CASSPDTYPEAYEQYF	TRBV18	TRBJ2-7	16
CASMVGMNTEAFF	TRBV2	TRBJ1-1	13
CASSHPKITDTQYF	TRBV3-1	TRBJ2-3	14
CASSPGWDEQYF	TRBV18	TRBJ2-7	12
CASGLDRVRQYF	TRBV12-5	TRBJ2-7	12
CASSLAGTEAFF	TRBV7-9	TRBJ1-1	12
CASSLAGGSYSPLHF	TRBV12-3/TRBV12-4	TRBJ1-6	15
CASSASISSYNEQFF	TRBV19	TRBJ2-1	15
CASSGYSSGNTIYF	TRBV9	TRBJ1-3	14
CSVGQTTEAFF	TRBV29-1	TRBJ1-1	11
CASSSGQGASYEQYF	TRBV28	TRBJ2-7	15
CASWPLNAGANVLTF	TRBV6-1	TRBJ2-6	15
CASSFTGGSTEAFF	TRBV6-2/TRBV6-3	TRBJ1-1	14
CASSRGRGYGYTF	TRBV27	TRBJ1-2	13
CASSPRLGVTYEQYF	TRBV6-1	TRBJ2-7	15
CASRGVGNQPQHF	TRBV25-1	TRBJ1-5	13
CASSPRQGQGSTGELFF	TRBV19	TRBJ2-2	17
CASRRDRVSEQYF	TRBV2	TRBJ2-7	13
CASSLVGEGTDTQYF	TRBV7-9	TRBJ2-3	15
CASRPTGASGNTIYF	TRBV6-1	TRBJ1-3	15
CASSLTGQGVREQYF	TRBV12-3/TRBV12-4	TRBJ2-7	15
CASALGSAGAEAFF	TRBV5-5	TRBJ1-1	14